Below are 10 T cell receptor beta chains sequenced from a single sample in a study of regulatory T cells in long-lasting Graves disease. iRepertoire HTBI primers and Arm-PCR of CDR3 regions built TCR beta libraries. From the multiplex PCR reads, TCRdb called clonotypes with MiXCR, one entry per CDR3 protein. The table includes some 240,000 distinct CDR3 sequences, roughly 20% detected once. Time point of the sample: newly diagnosed GD, antithyroid drugs for less than 3 months. PBMCs provided the RNA from which the TCR library was made. The same specimen was also included in a second study, on T cells in Graves' hyperthyroidism and ophthalmopathy.

The sequenced sample was peripheral blood mononuclear cells (PBMCs), obtained at new diagnosis, from a patient treated with antithyroid drugs. The receptor source for this set is a woman aged 25 to 39 with Graves disease.

This clonotype appeared many times. The V and J genes are TRBV18 and TRBJ2-5; possible D gene TRBD2, 6 bases. Per the germline V gene, CDR1 is KGHSH and CDR2 is LQKENI. CDR3 length: 14 amino acids. Trimming left V 1 base short and J 5 bases short, with 11 bases between. Here the CDR3 reads CASSPLKTRETQYF. CDR3 coding DNA: TGTGCCAGCTCACCACTAAAGACTAGGGAGACCCAGTACTTC.

This clonotype was observed at least ten times. V and J are TRBV19 and TRBJ1-1; D remains ambiguous. This CDR3 is built from 16 residues. CDR1 LNHDA and CDR2 SQIVND come from the germline V gene (reference sequence). The V and J ends lost 0 bases and 0 bases respectively, with 11 bases between them. As DNA, the CDR3 is TGTGCCAGTAGTATAGATATGGCAGCCGTGAACACTGAAGCTTTCTTT. This codes for CASSIDMAAVNTEAFF.

This clonotype was observed at least ten times. This chain's CDR3 is CASSTRRSPLHF. The DNA of the CDR3 is TGTGCCAGCAGCACCAGACGATCACCCCTCCACTTT. The chain recombines TRBV6-2 or TRBV6-3 with TRBJ1-6; the D is unclear. The V gene lost 6 bases and the J gene lost 10 bases, with 10 bases spanning the gap. Germline CDR1 reads MNHEY; CDR2 reads SVGEGT. This CDR3 is built from 12 residues.

This clonotype was recorded many times. The chain is built from TRBV7-6 and TRBJ2-4; D ambiguous. V was trimmed by 2 bases and J by 7 bases, leaving 9 bases between them. The CDR3 totals 13 residues. Germline-derived CDR1 and CDR2 are SGHVS and FNYEAQ. As DNA, the CDR3 is TGTGCCAGCAGCTTATCGGTTAGGAACATTCAGTACTTC. Translation gives CASSLSVRNIQYF.

This clonotype appeared many times. V is TRBV11-2 and J is TRBJ2-7; D is possibly TRBD1 (6 bases). V gave up 5 bases and J gave up 11 bases, with 13 bases separating them. CDR1 SGHAT and CDR2 FQNNGV come from the germline V gene. The CDR3 has 11 amino acids. The CDR3 spells CASSPGAGKYF. In nucleotides, the CDR3 is TGTGCCAGCAGCCCAGGGGCAGGGAAGTACTTC.

This clonotype was observed many times. The V gene is TRBV29-1, the J gene TRBJ1-1, with D possibly being TRBD1 (6 bases). Deletions cut 5 bases from V and 1 base from J, with 23 bases between. The V gene's germline CDR1 is SQVTM and CDR2 ANQGSEA. CDR3 length equals 17 residues. As DNA, the CDR3 is TGCAGCGTTCCACCAGGCTTTCGTGAGGACAGGAACACTGAAGCTTTCTTT. Residues: CSVPPGFREDRNTEAFF.

This clonotype has ten or more counts. V gene TRBV7-8 combines with J gene TRBJ1-6; TRBD1 might be the D (6 bases). V dropped 6 bases and J dropped 10 bases, with 10 bases sitting between them. CDR3 length: 12 amino acids. The germline gives CDR1 SGHVS, CDR2 FQNEAQ. Here the CDR3 reads CASSQGKSPLHF. CDR3 in DNA: TGTGCCAGCAGTCAGGGGAAATCACCCCTCCACTTT.

This clonotype was detected many times. This chain links TRBV4-1 with TRBJ1-2; D is possibly TRBD1 (6 bases). V lost 3 bases to trimming and J lost 2 bases, with 13 bases between them. CDR3 length equals 15 residues. In germline, CDR1 is MGHRA, CDR2 YSYEKL. The CDR3 DNA is TGCGCCAGCAGCCAGACAGGCGCCGGCAACTATGGCTACACCTTC. This codes for CASSQTGAGNYGYTF.

A word on this clonotype: A much larger clone sits a single nucleotide away, making a read error possible. This chain uses TRBV30 with TRBJ1-1; D is undetermined. This CDR3 region has 13 residues. Germline V gene sequence: CDR1 GTSNPN, CDR2 SVGIG (reference sequence). CDR3 sequence (DNA): TGTGCCTGGAAGAGAGATTCAAACACTGACGCTTTCTTT. Translation gives CAWKRDSNTDAFF.

This clonotype was counted between two and nine times. The rearrangement uses TRBV30 and TRBJ1-6; D unresolved. V gave up 4 bases and J gave up 7 bases, with 8 bases separating them. CDR1 is GTSNPN, CDR2 SVGIG, per germline (reference sequence). The CDR3 consists of 12 residues. The CDR3 sequence is CAWISGNSPLHF. The DNA of the CDR3 is TGTGCCTGGATTTCGGGGAATTCACCCCTCCACTTT.